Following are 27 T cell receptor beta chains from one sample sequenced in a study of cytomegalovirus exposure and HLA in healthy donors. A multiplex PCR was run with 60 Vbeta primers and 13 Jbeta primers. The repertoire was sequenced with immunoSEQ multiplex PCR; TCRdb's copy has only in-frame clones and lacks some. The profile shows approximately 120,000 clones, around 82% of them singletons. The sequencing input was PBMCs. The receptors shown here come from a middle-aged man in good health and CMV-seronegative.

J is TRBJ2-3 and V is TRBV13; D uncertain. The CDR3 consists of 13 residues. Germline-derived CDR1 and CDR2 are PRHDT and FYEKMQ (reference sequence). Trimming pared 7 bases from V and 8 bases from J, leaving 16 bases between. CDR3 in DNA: TGTGCCAGCACCCCCACGAGGCAACGTACGCAGTATTTT. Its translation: CASTPTRQRTQYF.

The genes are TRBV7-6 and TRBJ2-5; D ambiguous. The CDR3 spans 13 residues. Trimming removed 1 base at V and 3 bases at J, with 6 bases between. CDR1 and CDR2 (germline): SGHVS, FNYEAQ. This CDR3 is CASSLGGKETQYF. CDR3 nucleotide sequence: TGTGCCAGCAGCTTAGGCGGAAAAGAGACCCAGTACTTC.

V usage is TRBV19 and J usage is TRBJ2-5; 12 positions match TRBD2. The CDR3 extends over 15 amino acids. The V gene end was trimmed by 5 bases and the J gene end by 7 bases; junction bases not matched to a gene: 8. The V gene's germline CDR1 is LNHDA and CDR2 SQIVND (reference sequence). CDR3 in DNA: TGTGCCAGTAGTCCATCGACTAGCGGGGGAGGGACCCAGTACTTC. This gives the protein CASSPSTSGGGTQYF.

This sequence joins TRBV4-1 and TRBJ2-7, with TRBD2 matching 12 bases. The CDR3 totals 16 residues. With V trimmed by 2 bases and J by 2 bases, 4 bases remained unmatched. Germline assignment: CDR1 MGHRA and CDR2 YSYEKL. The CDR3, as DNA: TGCGCCAGCAGCCAAACAGGACTAGCGGGGCCCTACGAGCAGTACTTC. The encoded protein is CASSQTGLAGPYEQYF.

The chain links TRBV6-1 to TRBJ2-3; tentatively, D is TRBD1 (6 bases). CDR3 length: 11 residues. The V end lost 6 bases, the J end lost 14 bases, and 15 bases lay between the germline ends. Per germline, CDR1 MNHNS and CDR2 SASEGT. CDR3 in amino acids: CASRDSVTWYF. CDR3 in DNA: TGTGCCAGCAGGGACAGTGTGACATGGTATTTT.

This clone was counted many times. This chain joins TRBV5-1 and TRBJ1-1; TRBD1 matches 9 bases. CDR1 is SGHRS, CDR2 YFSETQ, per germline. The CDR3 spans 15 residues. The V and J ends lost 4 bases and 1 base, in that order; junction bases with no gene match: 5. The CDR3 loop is CASSTEQGANTEAFF. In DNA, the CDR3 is TGCGCCAGCAGCACGGAACAGGGGGCGAACACTGAAGCTTTCTTT.

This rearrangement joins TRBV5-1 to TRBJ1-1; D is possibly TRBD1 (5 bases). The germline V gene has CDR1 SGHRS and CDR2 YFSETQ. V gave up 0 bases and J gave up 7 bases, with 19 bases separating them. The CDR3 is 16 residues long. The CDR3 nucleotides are TGCGCCAGCAGCTTGGGTTCATCGGGGGGATTAGATGAAGCTTTCTTT. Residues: CASSLGSSGGLDEAFF.

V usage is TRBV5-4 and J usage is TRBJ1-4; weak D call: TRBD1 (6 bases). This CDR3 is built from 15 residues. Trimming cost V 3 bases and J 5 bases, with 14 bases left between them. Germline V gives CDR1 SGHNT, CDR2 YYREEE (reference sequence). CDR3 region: CASSWGGANNEKLFF. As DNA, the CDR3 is TGTGCCAGCAGCTGGGGGGGGGCAAACAATGAAAAACTGTTTTTT.

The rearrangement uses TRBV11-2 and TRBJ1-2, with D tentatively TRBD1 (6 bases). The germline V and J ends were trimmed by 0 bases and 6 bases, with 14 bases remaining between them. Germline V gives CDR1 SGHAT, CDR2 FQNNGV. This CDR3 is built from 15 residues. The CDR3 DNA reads TGTGCCAGCAGCTTAGATTGGGGGCGCCCCGATGGCTACACCTTC. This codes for CASSLDWGRPDGYTF.

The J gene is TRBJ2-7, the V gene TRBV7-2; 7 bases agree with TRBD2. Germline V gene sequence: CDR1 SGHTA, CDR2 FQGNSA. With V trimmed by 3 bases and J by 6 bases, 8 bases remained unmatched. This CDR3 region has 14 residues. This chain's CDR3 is CASSFRGGGLEQYF. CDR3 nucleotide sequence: TGTGCCAGCAGCTTTCGAGGCGGGGGACTCGAGCAGTACTTC.

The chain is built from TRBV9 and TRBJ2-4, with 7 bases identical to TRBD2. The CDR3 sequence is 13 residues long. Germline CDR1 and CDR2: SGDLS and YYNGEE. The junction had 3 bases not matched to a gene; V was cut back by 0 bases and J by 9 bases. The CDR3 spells CASSVGEGGIQYF. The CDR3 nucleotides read TGTGCCAGCAGCGTAGGGGAGGGAGGCATTCAGTACTTC.

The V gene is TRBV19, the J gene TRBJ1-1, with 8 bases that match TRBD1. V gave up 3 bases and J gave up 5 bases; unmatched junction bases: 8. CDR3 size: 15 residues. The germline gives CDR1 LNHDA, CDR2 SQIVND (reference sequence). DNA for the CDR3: TGTGCCAGTAGTATTCGCGCAGGGGGCGCGACTGAAGCTTTCTTT. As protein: CASSIRAGGATEAFF.

This chain's CDR3 is CASSLEQSTDTQYF. In DNA, the CDR3 is TGTGCCAGCAGCTTAGAACAAAGCACAGATACGCAGTATTTT. This chain uses TRBV7-9 with TRBJ2-3; D is unresolved. The CDR3 runs 14 residues. Trimming took 1 base from V and 0 from J, leaving 5 bases between them. Per the germline V gene, CDR1 is SEHNR and CDR2 is FQNEAQ (reference sequence).

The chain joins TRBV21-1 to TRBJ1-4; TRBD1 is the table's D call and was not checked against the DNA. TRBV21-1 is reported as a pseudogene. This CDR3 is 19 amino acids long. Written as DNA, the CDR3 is TGTGCCAGCAGCGTACGTTTGGGGACAGGATATGCAACTAATGAAAAACTGTTTTTT. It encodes CASSVRLGTGYATNEKLFF.

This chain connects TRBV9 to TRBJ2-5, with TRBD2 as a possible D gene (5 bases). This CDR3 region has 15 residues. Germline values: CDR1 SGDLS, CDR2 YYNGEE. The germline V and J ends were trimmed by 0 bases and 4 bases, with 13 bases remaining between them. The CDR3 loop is CASSVEREEGETQYF. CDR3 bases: TGTGCCAGCAGCGTAGAGAGGGAAGAGGGAGAGACCCAGTACTTC. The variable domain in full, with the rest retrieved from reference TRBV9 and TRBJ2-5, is DSGVTQTPKHLITATGQRVTLRCSPRSGDLSVYWYQQSLDQGLQFLIQYYNGEERAKGNILERFSAQQFPDLHSELNLSSLELGDSALYFCASSVEREEGETQYFGPGTRLLVL.

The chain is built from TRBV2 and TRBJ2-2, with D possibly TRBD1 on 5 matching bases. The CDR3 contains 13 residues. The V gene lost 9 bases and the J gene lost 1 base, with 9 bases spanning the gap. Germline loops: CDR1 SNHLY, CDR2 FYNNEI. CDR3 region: CASNTGNTGELFF. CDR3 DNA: TGTGCCAGTAACACAGGGAACACCGGGGAGCTGTTTTTT.

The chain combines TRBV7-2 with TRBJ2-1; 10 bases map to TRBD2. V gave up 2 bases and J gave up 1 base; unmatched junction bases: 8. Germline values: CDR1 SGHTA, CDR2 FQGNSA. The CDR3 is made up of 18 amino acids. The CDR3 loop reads CASSLPISGGISYNEQFF. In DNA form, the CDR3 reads TGTGCCAGCAGCTTACCCATTAGCGGGGGGATATCCTACAATGAGCAGTTCTTC.

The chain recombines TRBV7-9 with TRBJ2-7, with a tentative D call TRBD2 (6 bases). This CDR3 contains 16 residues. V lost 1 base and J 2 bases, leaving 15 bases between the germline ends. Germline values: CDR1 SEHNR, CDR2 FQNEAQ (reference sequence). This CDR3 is CASSLGRGQDTYEQYF. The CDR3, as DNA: TGTGCCAGCAGCTTAGGGCGGGGCCAGGACACCTACGAGCAGTACTTC.

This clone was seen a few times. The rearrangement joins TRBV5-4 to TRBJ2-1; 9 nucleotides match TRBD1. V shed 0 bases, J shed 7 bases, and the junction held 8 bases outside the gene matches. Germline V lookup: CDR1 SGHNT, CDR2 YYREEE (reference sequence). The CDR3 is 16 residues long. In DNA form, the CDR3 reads TGTGCCAGCAGCTTGGCCCCGGGACAGGGACAAAATGAGCAGTTCTTC. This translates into CASSLAPGQGQNEQFF.

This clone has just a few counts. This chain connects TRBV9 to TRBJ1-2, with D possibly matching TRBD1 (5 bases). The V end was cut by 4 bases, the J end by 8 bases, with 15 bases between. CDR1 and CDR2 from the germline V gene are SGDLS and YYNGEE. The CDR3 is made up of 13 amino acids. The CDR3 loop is CASSPGHISGYTF. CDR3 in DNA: TGTGCCAGCAGCCCTGGACATATCTCCGGCTACACCTTC.

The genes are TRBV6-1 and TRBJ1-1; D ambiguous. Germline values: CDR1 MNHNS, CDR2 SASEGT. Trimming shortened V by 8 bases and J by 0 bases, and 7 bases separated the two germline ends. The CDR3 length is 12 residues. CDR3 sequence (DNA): TGTGCCAGCGGAGAAATGAACACTGAAGCTTTCTTT. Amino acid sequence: CASGEMNTEAFF.

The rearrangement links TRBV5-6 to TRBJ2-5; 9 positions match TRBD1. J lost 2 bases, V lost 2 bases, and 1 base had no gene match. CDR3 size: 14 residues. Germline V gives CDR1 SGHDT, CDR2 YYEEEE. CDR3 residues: CASSFGQGQETQYF. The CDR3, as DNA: TGTGCCAGCAGCTTCGGACAGGGGCAAGAGACCCAGTACTTC.

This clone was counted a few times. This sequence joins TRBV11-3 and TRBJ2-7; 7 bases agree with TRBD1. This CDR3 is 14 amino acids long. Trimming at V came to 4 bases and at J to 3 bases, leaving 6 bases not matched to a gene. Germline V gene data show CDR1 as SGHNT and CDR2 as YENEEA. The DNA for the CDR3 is TGTGCCAGCAGCTCGAGTCGGGACAGCTACGAGCAGTACTTC. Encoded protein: CASSSSRDSYEQYF.

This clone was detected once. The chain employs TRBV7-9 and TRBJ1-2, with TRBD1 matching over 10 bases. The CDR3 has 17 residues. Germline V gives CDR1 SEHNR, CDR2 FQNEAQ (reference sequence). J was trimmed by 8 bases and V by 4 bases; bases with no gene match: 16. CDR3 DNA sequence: TGTGCCAGCAGCTCGAAGGGGGGGACAGGGGCTCAAGGAGGCTACACCTTC. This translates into CASSSKGGTGAQGGYTF.

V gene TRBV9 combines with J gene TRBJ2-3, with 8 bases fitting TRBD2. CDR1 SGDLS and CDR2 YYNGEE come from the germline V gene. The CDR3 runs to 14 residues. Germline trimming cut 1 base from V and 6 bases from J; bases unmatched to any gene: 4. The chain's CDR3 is CASSVHGGADTQYF. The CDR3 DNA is TGTGCCAGCAGCGTACACGGGGGGGCGGATACGCAGTATTTT.

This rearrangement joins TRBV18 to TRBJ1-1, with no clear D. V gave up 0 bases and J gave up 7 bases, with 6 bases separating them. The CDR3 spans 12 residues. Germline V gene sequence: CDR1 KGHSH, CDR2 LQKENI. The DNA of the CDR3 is TGTGCCAGCTCACCACCGGAGCGTGAAGCTTTCTTT. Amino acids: CASSPPEREAFF.

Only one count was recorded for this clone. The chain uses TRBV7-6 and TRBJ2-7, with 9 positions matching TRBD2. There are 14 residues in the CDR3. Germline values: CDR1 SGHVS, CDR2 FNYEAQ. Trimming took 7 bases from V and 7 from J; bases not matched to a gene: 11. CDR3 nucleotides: TGTGCCAGCACACCAGCGGGGGGTACGTCGGAGCAGTACTTC. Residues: CASTPAGGTSEQYF.